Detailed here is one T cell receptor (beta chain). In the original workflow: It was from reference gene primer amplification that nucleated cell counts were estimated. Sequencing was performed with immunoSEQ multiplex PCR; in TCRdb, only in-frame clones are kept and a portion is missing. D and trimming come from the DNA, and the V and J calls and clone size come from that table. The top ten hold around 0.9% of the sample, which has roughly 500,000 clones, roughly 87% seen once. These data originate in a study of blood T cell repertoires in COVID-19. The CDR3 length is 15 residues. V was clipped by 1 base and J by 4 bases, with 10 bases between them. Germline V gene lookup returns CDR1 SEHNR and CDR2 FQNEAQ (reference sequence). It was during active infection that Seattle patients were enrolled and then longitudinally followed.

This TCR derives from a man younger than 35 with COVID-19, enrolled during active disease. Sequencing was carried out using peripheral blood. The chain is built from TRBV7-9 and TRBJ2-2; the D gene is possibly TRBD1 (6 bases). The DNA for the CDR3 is TGTGCCAGCAGCTTAGTTCAAGGGGGCACCGGGGAGCTGTTTTTT. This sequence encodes CASSLVQGGTGELFF. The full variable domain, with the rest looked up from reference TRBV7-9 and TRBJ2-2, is DTGVSQNPRHKITKRGQNVTFRCDPISEHNRLYWYRQTLGQGPEFLTYFQNEAQLEKSRLLSDRFSAERPKGSFSTLEIQRTEQGDSAMYLCASSLVQGGTGELFFGEGSRLTVL.